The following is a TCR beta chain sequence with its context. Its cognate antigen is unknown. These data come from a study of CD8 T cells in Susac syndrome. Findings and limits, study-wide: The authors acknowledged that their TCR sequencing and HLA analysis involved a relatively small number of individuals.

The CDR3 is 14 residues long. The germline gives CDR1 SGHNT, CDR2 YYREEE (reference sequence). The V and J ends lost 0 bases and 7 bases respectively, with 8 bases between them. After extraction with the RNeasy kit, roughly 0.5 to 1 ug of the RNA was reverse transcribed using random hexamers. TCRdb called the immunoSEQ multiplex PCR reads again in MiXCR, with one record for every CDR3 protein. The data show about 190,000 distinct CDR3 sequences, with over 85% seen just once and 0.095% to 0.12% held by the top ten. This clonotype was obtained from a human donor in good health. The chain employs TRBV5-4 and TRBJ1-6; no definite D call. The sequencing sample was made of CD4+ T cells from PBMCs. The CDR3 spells CASSLVSENSPLHF. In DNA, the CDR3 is TGTGCCAGCAGCTTGGTATCGGAAAATTCACCCCTCCACTTT. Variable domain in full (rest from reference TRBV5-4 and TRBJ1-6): ETGVTQSPTHLIKTRGQQVTLRCSSQSGHNTVSWYQQALGQGPQFIFQYYREEENGRGNFPPRFSGLQFPNYSSELNVNALELDDSALYLCASSLVSENSPLHFGNGTRLTVT.